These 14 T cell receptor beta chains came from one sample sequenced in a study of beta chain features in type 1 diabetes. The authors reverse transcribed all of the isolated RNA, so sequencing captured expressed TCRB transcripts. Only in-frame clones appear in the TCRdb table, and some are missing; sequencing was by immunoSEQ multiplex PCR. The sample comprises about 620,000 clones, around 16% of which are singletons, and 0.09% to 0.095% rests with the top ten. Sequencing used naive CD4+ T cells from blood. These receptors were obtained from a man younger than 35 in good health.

CDR3 in DNA: TGTGCCAGCAGCTTAGCTAGCGGGAGCAGGGAGACCCAGTACTTC. Amino acids: CASSLASGSRETQYF. The chain uses TRBV7-6 and TRBJ2-5; 9 positions match TRBD2. CDR3 length: 15 amino acids. Germline-derived CDR1 and CDR2 are SGHVS and FNYEAQ. With 0 bases clipped from V and 5 bases from J, the junction kept 4 bases outside the gene matches.

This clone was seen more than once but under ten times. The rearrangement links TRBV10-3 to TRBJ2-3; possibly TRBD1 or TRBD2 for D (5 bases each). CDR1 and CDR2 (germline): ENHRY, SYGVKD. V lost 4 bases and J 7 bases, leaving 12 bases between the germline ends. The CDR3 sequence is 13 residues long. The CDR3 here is CAISAWDGNTQYF. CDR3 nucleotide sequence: TGTGCCATCAGTGCCTGGGACGGAAATACGCAGTATTTT.

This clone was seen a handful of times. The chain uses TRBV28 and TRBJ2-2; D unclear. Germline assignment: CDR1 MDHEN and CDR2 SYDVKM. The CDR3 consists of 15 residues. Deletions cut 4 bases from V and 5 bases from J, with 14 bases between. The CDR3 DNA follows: TGTGCCAGCAGTTCACGGACGCGTCATACCGGGGAGCTGTTTTTT. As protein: CASSSRTRHTGELFF.

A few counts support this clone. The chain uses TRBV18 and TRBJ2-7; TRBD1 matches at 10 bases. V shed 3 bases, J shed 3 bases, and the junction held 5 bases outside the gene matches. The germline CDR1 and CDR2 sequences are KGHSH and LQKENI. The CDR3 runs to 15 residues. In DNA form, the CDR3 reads TGTGCCAGCTCACCTTCCGGGACAGGGGTCTACGAGCAGTACTTC. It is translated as CASSPSGTGVYEQYF.

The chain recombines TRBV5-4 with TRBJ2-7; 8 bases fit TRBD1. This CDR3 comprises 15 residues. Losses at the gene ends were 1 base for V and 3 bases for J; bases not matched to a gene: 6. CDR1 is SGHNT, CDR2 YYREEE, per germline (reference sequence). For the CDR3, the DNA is TGTGCCAGCAGCTTGTTGCGCGACAGGGGCTACGAGCAGTACTTC. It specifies CASSLLRDRGYEQYF.

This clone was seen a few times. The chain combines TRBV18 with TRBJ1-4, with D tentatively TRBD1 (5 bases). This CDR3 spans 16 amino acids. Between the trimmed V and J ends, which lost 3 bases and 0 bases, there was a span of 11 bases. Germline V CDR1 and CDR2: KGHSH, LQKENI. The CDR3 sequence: CASSPSGLSTNEKLFF. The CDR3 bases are TGTGCCAGCTCACCTTCGGGACTCTCAACTAATGAAAAACTGTTTTTT.

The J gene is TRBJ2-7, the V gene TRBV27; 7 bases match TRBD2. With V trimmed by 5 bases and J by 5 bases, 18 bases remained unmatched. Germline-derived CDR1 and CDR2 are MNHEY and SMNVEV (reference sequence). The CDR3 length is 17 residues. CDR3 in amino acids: CASSPRSSGTSYHEQYF. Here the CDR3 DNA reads TGTGCCAGCAGTCCTCGGTCTAGCGGTACCTCGTACCACGAGCAGTACTTC.

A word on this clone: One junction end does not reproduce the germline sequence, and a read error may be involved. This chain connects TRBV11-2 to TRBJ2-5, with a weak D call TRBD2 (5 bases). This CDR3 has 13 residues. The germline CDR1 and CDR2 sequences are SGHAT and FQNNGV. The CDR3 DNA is TGTGCCAGCAGCGCGGCTAGCATAGAGGCCCAGTACTTC. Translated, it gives CASSAASIEAQYF.

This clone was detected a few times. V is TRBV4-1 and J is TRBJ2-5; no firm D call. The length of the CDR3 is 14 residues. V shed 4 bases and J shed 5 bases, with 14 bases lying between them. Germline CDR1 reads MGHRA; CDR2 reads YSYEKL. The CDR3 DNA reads TGCGCCAGCAGCCCCCACCCACGCGTTGAGACCCAGTACTTC. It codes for CASSPHPRVETQYF.

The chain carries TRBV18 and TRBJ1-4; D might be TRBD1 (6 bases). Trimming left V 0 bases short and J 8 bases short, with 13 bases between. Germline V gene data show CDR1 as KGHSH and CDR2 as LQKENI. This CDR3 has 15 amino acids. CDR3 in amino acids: CASSPPAGAREKLFF. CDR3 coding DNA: TGTGCCAGCTCACCACCGGCAGGGGCCAGGGAAAAACTGTTTTTT.

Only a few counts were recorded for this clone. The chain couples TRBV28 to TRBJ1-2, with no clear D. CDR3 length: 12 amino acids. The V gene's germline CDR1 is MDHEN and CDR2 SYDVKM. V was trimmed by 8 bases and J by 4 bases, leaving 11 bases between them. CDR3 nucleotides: TGTGCCAGCCACGAACGGCGCTATGGCTACACCTTC. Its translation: CASHERRYGYTF.

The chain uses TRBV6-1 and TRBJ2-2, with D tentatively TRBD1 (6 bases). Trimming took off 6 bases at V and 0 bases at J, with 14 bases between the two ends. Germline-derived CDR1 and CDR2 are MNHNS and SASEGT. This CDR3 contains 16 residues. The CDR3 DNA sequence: TGTGCCAGCAGAGAACGACAGGTAGCGAACACCGGGGAGCTGTTTTTT. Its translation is CASRERQVANTGELFF.

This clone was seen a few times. CDR3 loop: CASSLALGRSSPLHF. The CDR3 nucleotides are TGCGCCAGCAGCTTGGCCCTAGGGAGAAGTTCACCCCTCCACTTT. The J gene is TRBJ1-6, the V gene TRBV5-1; D is undetermined. Germline V gene data show CDR1 as SGHRS and CDR2 as YFSETQ. This CDR3 comprises 15 residues. V shed 0 bases and J shed 9 bases, with 13 bases lying between them.

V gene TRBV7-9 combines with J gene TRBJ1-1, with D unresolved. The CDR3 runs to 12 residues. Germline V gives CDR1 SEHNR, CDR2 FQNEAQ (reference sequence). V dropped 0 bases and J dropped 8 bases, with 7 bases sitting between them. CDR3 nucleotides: TGTGCCAGCAGCTTAGCGCCGGGGGAAGCTTTCTTT. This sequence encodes CASSLAPGEAFF.